By frequency, the clone carrying this T cell receptor beta chain registers large. Its antigen is unknown. The sequence runs out 3 residues before the end of the CDR3; the remainder is reconstructed from the germline J gene. The sample comes from a study of Tregs in tolerant kidney transplant recipients. Study-wide points: Activated donor B cell expansion appeared to reveal the most relevant donor-specific TCRbeta repertoire. In tolerant patients, donor-specific Tregs outgrew total Tregs, suggesting antigen-driven expansion. No direct test of biological reproducibility was done here.

Method: immunoSEQ multiplex PCR; TCRdb's copy keeps in-frame clones and lacks some. This table holds 20,000 to 30,000 clones. The germline CDR1 and CDR2 sequences are KGHSH and LQKENI. The CDR3 loop spans 13 amino acids. Recipients received nonmyeloablative bone marrow transplants from related graft donors, with transient mixed chimerism. The chain couples TRBV18 to TRBJ2-3; D may be TRBD2 (7 bases). The clonotype originates from a human patient who received a combined kidney and bone marrow transplant. Some of these T cells may belong to the graft donor. This material consisted of CD4+ T cells from blood (PBMCs), taken 6 months after the transplant. The CDR3 reads CASSPSAGAPQYF. The DNA read from the CDR3 is TGTGCCAGCTCACCAAGTGCGGGGGCCCCG. The full variable domain, in which reference TRBV18 and TRBJ2-3 provide the parts outside the CDR3, is NAGVMQNPRHLVRRRGQEARLRCSPMKGHSHVYWYRQLPEEGLKFMVYLQKENIIDESGMPKERFSAEFPKEGPSILRIQQVVRGDSAAYFCASSPSAGAPQYFGPGTRLTVL.